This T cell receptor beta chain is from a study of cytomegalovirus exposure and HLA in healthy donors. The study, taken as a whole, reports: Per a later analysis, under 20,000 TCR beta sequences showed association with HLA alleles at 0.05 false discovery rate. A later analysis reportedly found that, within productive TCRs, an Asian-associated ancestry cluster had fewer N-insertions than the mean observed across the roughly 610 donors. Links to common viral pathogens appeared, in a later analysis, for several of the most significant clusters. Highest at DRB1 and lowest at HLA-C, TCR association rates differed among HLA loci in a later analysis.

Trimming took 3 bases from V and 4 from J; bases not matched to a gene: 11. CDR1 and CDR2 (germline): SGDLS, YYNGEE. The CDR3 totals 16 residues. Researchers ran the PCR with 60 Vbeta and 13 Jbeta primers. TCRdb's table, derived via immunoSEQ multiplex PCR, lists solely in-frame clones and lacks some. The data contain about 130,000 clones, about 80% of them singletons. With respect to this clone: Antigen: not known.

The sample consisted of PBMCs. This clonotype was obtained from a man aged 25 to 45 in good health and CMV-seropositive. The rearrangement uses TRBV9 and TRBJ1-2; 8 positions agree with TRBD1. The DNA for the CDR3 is TGTGCCAGCAGCGACAGCCCCAGGGGGCGCACCTATGGCTACACCTTC. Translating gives CASSDSPRGRTYGYTF.